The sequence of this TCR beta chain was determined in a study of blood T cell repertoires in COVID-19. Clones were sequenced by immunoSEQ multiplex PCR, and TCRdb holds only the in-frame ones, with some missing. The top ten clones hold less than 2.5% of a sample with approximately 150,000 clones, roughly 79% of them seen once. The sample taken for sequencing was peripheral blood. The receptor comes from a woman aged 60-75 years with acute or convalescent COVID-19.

CDR3 coding DNA: TGTGCCACCAGCGGAATGGGACTAGGGGAAGAGACCCAGTACTTC. Translation gives CATSGMGLGEETQYF. The chain employs TRBV15 and TRBJ2-5; 8 positions match TRBD2. Germline lookup yields CDR1 LNHNV and CDR2 YYDKDF (reference sequence). J gave up 3 bases and V 5 bases, and 8 bases lay outside the gene matches. CDR3 size: 15 residues.